Listed below are T cell receptor beta chains from one sample, sequenced in a study of Ad26.COV2.S vaccination and SARS-CoV-2 variants. Libraries were prepared by immunoSEQ multiplex PCR; TCRdb keeps only in-frame clonotypes and omits some of them. The sample has just over 350,000 clones; around 90% are singletons. The sample in question was peripheral blood, obtained after recovery from COVID-19. These receptors came from a human donor who had recovered from COVID-19. Each CDR3 is given with its conserved first and last residue. Fields, in order: V gene, CDR3 protein.

TRBV5-6,CASSPGREYQETQYF
TRBV9,CASSAAMTDTPLHF
TRBV7-8,CASSLVGGNTEAFF
TRBV19,CASSITSLLVDNQPQHF
TRBV15,CATILGTSSTDTQYF
TRBV11-2,CASSLEGSAWQGQETQYF
TRBV5-1,CASSGLAGGTDTQYF
TRBV5-1,CASSLLVEETQYF
TRBV5-1,CASSFRQGSNQPQHF
TRBV7-9,CASSLSGLAGGPDTQYF
TRBV4-1,CASSQDKGSYTYEQYF
TRBV25-1,CASSESGGEETQYF
TRBV6-5,CASSYGLNYGYTF
TRBV6-2/TRBV6-3,CASTPSGANYGYTF
TRBV3-1/TRBV3-2,CASSLSGTVYGYTF
TRBV12-5,CASGGRGNQPQHF
TRBV24-1,CATSDPRTSGVTGELFF
TRBV28,CASSFNGYTF
TRBV12-3/TRBV12-4,CATHRANTGELFF
TRBV15,CATSRDTVTGELFF
TRBV5-6,CASSRQGSYTEAFF
TRBV10-3,CAISERQGEDTQYF
TRBV10-1,CASSESGAHPTYRFF
TRBV11-2,CASSRPDTQYF